The T cell receptor (beta chain) under discussion was sequenced for a study of metastatic and nonmetastatic thyroid tumors. Study-level information: Both malignant and benign thyroid patients supplied peripheral blood and tumor or nodule tissue samples, across which the repertoires of these patients were then compared. Overall study results and limits: It was reportedly found that TCR beta diversity was significantly higher in malignant thyroid tumors than in benign nodules, a difference seen in both blood and tumor samples.

Not a single patient had been given any form of treatment at any point before undergoing thyroid surgery. Authors' data handling: For papillary thyroid cancer, a distant-metastasis classifier was constructed from CDR3 differences observed across clinicopathological groups. Using MiXCR, TCRdb reanalyzed the PCR reads. Here the V and J calls rest on TCRdb's processing, not on the authors' analysis. The data show under 95,000 clones, about 12% seen once. Germline V CDR1 and CDR2: MGHRA, YSYEKL. This CDR3 has 16 residues. About this clone itself: Its antigen is not known. This sequence may be a read error, since a much larger clone differs from it by one base. The sample contains more than one DNA sequence encoding this CDR3.

The sequence was obtained from a female donor with papillary thyroid cancer or a benign thyroid nodule (not recorded which). Some clones in this sample may be carry-over from other donors' samples. Sequenced: blood. J is TRBJ2-3 and V is TRBV4-1; TRBD1 or TRBD2 may be the D gene (5 bases each). DNA for the CDR3: TGCGCCAGCAGCCTAGGGGACCTCCGCTCCACAGATACGCAGTACTTT. Protein product: CASSLGDLRSTDTQYF.